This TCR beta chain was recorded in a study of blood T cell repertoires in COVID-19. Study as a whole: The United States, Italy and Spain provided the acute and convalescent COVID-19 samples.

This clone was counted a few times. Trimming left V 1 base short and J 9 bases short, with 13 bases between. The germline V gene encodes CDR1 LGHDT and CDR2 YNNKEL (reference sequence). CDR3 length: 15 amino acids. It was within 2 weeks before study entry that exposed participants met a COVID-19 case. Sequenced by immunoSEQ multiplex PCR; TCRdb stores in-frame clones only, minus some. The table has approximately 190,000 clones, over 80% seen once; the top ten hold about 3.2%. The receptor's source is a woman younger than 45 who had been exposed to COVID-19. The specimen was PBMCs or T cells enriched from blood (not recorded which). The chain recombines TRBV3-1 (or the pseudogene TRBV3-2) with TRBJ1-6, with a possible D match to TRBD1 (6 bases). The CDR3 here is CASSQGFRGGSPLHF. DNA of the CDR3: TGTGCCAGCAGCCAAGGTTTCAGGGGTGGTTCACCCCTCCACTTT.